This T cell receptor beta chain is drawn from a study of cytomegalovirus exposure and HLA in healthy donors. CDR1 is SGHRS, CDR2 YFSETQ, per germline. Trimming cost V 0 bases and J 3 bases, with 10 bases left between them. This CDR3 has 14 amino acids. General study results and limits: Several V segments, TRBV6-2 and TRBV6-3 among them, could not be told apart and were dropped. Segments of the TCR beta V type were, in most cases, productive about 87% or about 30% of the time in an earlier analysis. Researchers counted over 150 TCR beta chains as cytomegalovirus-associated. In a later analysis, TCR association rates varied by HLA locus: DRB1 most, HLA-C fewest.

On this clone itself: What it binds is not known.

The PCR employed 60 Vbeta primers together with 13 Jbeta primers. Assay: immunoSEQ multiplex PCR; the TCRdb copy retains only in-frame clones and omits some. The table includes about 92,000 clones, 70% to 75% detected once. The clonotype originates from a woman between 18 and 29 years old in good health and CMV-seropositive. The chain is built from TRBV5-1 and TRBJ2-7; no firm D call. Sequencing was done on a sample of PBMCs. This chain's CDR3 is CASSLAGLNYEQYF. The CDR3 nucleotides read TGCGCCAGCAGCTTGGCAGGCTTAAACTACGAGCAGTACTTC.